Following are 12 T cell receptor beta chains from one sample sequenced in a study of cytomegalovirus exposure and HLA in healthy donors. The PCR was carried out with 60 Vbeta primers and 13 Jbeta primers. Sequencing used immunoSEQ multiplex PCR; TCRdb keeps in-frame clones, though not all of them. The table lists 120,000 or so clones, about 10% of them singletons, with around 5% in the top ten. Sample: PBMCs. The source of these receptors is a woman younger than 30 in good health and CMV-seropositive.

This clone has only a few counts. The chain uses TRBV6-1 and TRBJ2-7, with 8 bases matching TRBD1. The trim removed 6 bases at V and 5 bases at J, leaving 9 bases unmatched. There are 14 residues in the CDR3. CDR1 and CDR2 from the germline V gene are MNHNS and SASEGT. In DNA form, the CDR3 reads TGTGCCAGCAGCCCCGAGGACAGGGCCAACGAGCAGTACTTC. Translating it yields CASSPEDRANEQYF.

This clone occurred a few times. Written as DNA, the CDR3 is TGCGCCAGCAGCCAATTCAGCCAAGAGACCCAGTACTTC. Encoded protein: CASSQFSQETQYF. The chain carries TRBV4-1 and TRBJ2-5; D call uncertain. Germline assignment: CDR1 MGHRA and CDR2 YSYEKL. The CDR3 has 13 amino acids. V lost 2 bases, J lost 1 base, and 5 bases lay in between.

The chain has TRBV29-1 and TRBJ1-2, with D perhaps TRBD1 (6 bases). Germline CDR1 and CDR2: SQVTM and ANQGSEA. V was clipped by 7 bases and J by 5 bases, with 17 bases between them. This CDR3 is built from 13 residues. CDR3 sequence reads: CSAAGTTGYGYTF. The CDR3 DNA sequence: TGCAGCGCAGCAGGGACAACGGGGTATGGCTACACCTTC.

The chain employs TRBV18 and TRBJ2-5; D call uncertain. Trimming removed 2 bases at V and 5 bases at J, with 12 bases between. The CDR3 is made up of 14 amino acids. Germline lookup yields CDR1 KGHSH and CDR2 LQKENI. CDR3 sequence: CASSPSARRETQYF. The CDR3 coding sequence is TGTGCCAGCTCACCATCGGCTAGAAGGGAGACCCAGTACTTC.

The V and J genes are TRBV2 and TRBJ1-5; D is unclear. The CDR3 covers 12 residues. Germline V gene sequence: CDR1 SNHLY, CDR2 FYNNEI. Trimming cost V 4 bases and J 4 bases, with 5 bases left between them. DNA for the CDR3: TGTGCCAGCAGTGTCGGGAATCAGCCCCAGCATTTT. Residues: CASSVGNQPQHF.

This clone was recorded a few times. The chain has TRBV2 and TRBJ2-3, with TRBD1 identical over 8 bases. The CDR3 extends over 14 amino acids. Germline loops: CDR1 SNHLY, CDR2 FYNNEI. V lost 3 bases to trimming and J lost 6 bases; unmatched junction nucleotides: 5. DNA for the CDR3: TGTGCCAGCAGTGAGTGGACAGGGTGGGATACGCAGTATTTT. Amino acid sequence: CASSEWTGWDTQYF.

This sequence joins TRBV10-2 and TRBJ2-2; 8 nucleotides match TRBD2. This CDR3 contains 16 residues. J gave up 6 bases and V 0 bases, and 6 bases lay outside the gene matches. Per the germline V gene, CDR1 is WSHSY and CDR2 is SAAADI. This CDR3 reads CASSESTRGGPGELFF. The CDR3 DNA follows: TGCGCCAGCAGTGAGTCGACTCGGGGGGGGCCCGGGGAGCTGTTTTTT.

This clone was recorded many times. The CDR3 region is CASSRTAMNTEAFF. As DNA, the CDR3 is TGTGCCAGCAGCCGGACAGCAATGAACACTGAAGCTTTCTTT. This chain joins TRBV14 and TRBJ1-1, with D possibly being TRBD1 (6 bases). The CDR3 spans 14 residues. The V gene lost 4 bases and the J gene lost 0 bases, with 9 bases spanning the gap. Germline CDR1 is SGHDN and CDR2 is FVKESK.

The chain employs TRBV4-1 and TRBJ2-3; TRBD1 agrees at 7 bases. Germline V gives CDR1 MGHRA, CDR2 YSYEKL. This CDR3 is built from 18 residues. The V segment lost 6 bases and the J segment 2 bases; nucleotides outside the gene matches: 17. The CDR3 is CASSQYGTDLLNTDTQYF. In DNA form, the CDR3 reads TGCGCCAGCAGTCAATACGGGACAGACTTATTAAACACAGATACGCAGTATTTT.

The sample holds a few counts of this clone. CDR3 sequence (DNA): TGTGCCAGCAGTGCATCAGGTCGGGCTAGCGGCTACGAGCAGTACTTC. Amino acid sequence: CASSASGRASGYEQYF. The chain joins TRBV6-1 to TRBJ2-7, with 7 bases fitting TRBD2. CDR3 length: 16 amino acids. J lost 3 bases, V lost 4 bases, and 12 bases had no gene match. Germline loops: CDR1 MNHNS, CDR2 SASEGT.

The genes are TRBV5-4 and TRBJ1-2; 8 nucleotides agree with TRBD1. The V and J ends lost 2 bases and 2 bases, in that order; junction bases with no gene match: 5. The CDR3 is made up of 15 amino acids. Germline V gives CDR1 SGHNT, CDR2 YYREEE (reference sequence). The DNA for the CDR3 is TGTGCCAGCAGCTTATCACAGGGGGTAAACTATGGCTACACCTTC. Translation gives CASSLSQGVNYGYTF. The variable domain in full, completed from reference TRBV5-4 and TRBJ1-2, reads ETGVTQSPTHLIKTRGQQVTLRCSSQSGHNTVSWYQQALGQGPQFIFQYYREEENGRGNFPPRFSGLQFPNYSSELNVNALELDDSALYLCASSLSQGVNYGYTFGSGTRLTVV.

DNA for the CDR3: TGTGCCAGCAGTGAACAGGGGCGGGCCGGGGAGCTGTTTTTT. It specifies CASSEQGRAGELFF. The chain has TRBV25-1 and TRBJ2-2; a possible D gene is TRBD1 (6 bases). The CDR3 spans 14 residues. Trimming removed 2 bases at V and 6 bases at J, with 10 bases between. Germline lookup yields CDR1 MGHDK and CDR2 SYGVNS.